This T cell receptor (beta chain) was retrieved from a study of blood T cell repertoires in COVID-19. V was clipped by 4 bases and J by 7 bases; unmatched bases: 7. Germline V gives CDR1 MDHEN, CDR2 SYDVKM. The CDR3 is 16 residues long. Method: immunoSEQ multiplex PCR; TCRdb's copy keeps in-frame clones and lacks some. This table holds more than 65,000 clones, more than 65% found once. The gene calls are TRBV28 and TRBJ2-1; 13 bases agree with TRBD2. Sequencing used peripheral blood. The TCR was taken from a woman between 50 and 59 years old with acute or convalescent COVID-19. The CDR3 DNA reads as TGTGCCAGCAGTTCCGATCCGGGACTAGCGGGGAATGAGCAGTTCTTC. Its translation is CASSSDPGLAGNEQFF.